Ten or more counts support the clone carrying this TCR beta chain. Its target is not known. These data belong to a study of breast tumors, draining lymph nodes, adjacent tissues. TCRdb processed the multiplex PCR reads anew with MiXCR; each CDR3 protein has one entry. The sample contains under 250,000 distinct CDR3 sequences, about 30% of which appear only once. The lymph nodes were axillary draining lymph nodes from breast cancer patients. Study-level points and caveats: Data only fit, rather than demonstrated, lymph node origin of most tumor T cells.

Sequenced input: axillary lymph node tissue. The clonotype originates from a female donor with breast cancer. Some clones in this sample may be carry-over from other donors' samples.

The DNA of the CDR3 is TGTGCCAGCAGAGGACAGGGGCGGTACGAGCAGTACTTC. Translating it yields CASRGQGRYEQYF. This sequence joins TRBV2 and TRBJ2-7; TRBD1 aligns across 9 bases. Per germline, CDR1 SNHLY and CDR2 FYNNEI. The CDR3 is made up of 13 amino acids. After removal of 6 bases from V and 4 bases from J, the junction contained 4 bases not matched to a gene.